A single sample is the source of the 31 T cell receptor beta chains below, sequenced in a study of T cell responses to AZD1222 COVID-19 vaccine. Clones were sequenced by immunoSEQ multiplex PCR, and TCRdb holds only the in-frame ones, with some missing. The profile shows around 99,000 clones, 70% to 90% of them singletons. The source was peripheral blood, collected on day 0 of AZD1222 vaccination. Source of these receptors: an adult in good health.

In this sample, this clone turned up once. The rearrangement uses TRBV9 and TRBJ1-3; D gene uncertain. In germline, CDR1 is SGDLS, CDR2 YYNGEE. This CDR3 has 15 residues. V was clipped by 4 bases and J by 0 bases, with 11 bases between them. Here the CDR3 reads CASSPREGSGNTIYF. CDR3 in DNA: TGTGCCAGCAGCCCAAGGGAGGGCTCTGGAAACACCATATATTTT.

The chain recombines TRBV19 with TRBJ1-2; 12 positions match TRBD1. V gave up 4 bases and J gave up 2 bases; unmatched junction bases: 14. This CDR3 has 19 residues. Looked up from germline, CDR1 is LNHDA and CDR2 is SQIVND (reference sequence). CDR3 loop: CASSTTGTGGPLRNYGYTF. The CDR3 bases are TGTGCCAGTAGTACAACAGGGACAGGGGGCCCCCTGAGGAACTATGGCTACACCTTC.

The chain couples TRBV3-1 (or the pseudogene TRBV3-2) to TRBJ1-6; no reliable D call. The CDR3 totals 17 residues. Germline CDR1 and CDR2: LGHDT and YNNKEL (reference sequence). V lost 0 bases to trimming and J lost 0 bases, with 9 bases between them. The CDR3 nucleotides are TGTGCCAGCAGCCAAGATCTGACGAGCTCCTATAATTCACCCCTCCACTTT. Translating gives CASSQDLTSSYNSPLHF.

In this sample, this clone turned up a few times. The gene calls are TRBV6-5 and TRBJ2-3; 10 bases agree with TRBD2. The CDR3 extends over 15 amino acids. With 5 bases clipped from V and 1 base from J, the junction kept 3 bases outside the gene matches. The germline gives CDR1 MNHEY, CDR2 SVGAGI. The CDR3 sequence: CASSPLAGRTDTQYF. The DNA of the CDR3 is TGTGCCAGCAGTCCACTAGCGGGGCGCACAGATACGCAGTATTTT.

The chain employs TRBV7-3 and TRBJ2-5; 13 bases match TRBD2. The CDR3 is made up of 18 amino acids. J was trimmed by 0 bases and V by 5 bases; bases with no gene match: 9. Germline V CDR1 and CDR2: SGHTA, FQGTGA. The CDR3 nucleotides read TGTGCCAGCAGCCCCAAGGGACTAGCGGGACCGTACCAAGAGACCCAGTACTTC. Translation: CASSPKGLAGPYQETQYF.

This clone was seen a single time. V gene TRBV24-1 combines with J gene TRBJ2-1, with D perhaps matching TRBD1 (6 bases). V lost 9 bases to trimming and J lost 0 bases, with 11 bases between them. Germline assignment: CDR1 KGHDR and CDR2 SFDVKD. The CDR3 is 14 amino acids. Written as DNA, the CDR3 is TGTGCCACCGGGACACAGAGCTCCTACAATGAGCAGTTCTTC. It codes for CATGTQSSYNEQFF.

The gene calls are TRBV28 and TRBJ1-5; no firm D call. The CDR3 runs 15 residues. The V gene's germline CDR1 is MDHEN and CDR2 SYDVKM. Trimming cost V 4 bases and J 1 base, with 11 bases left between them. The CDR3 sequence: CASSSQLDSNQPQHF. As DNA, the CDR3 is TGTGCCAGCAGTTCCCAGTTGGACAGCAATCAGCCCCAGCATTTT.

J is TRBJ1-5 and V is TRBV7-2; TRBD1 aligns across 7 bases. Per germline, CDR1 SGHTA and CDR2 FQGNSA. This CDR3 spans 15 amino acids. Trimming took 4 bases from V and 0 from J; bases not matched to a gene: 3. CDR3 region: CASSSGTDSNQPQHF. The CDR3 DNA sequence: TGTGCCAGCAGCTCTGGGACAGATAGCAATCAGCCCCAGCATTTT. The whole variable domain, remainder taken from reference TRBV7-2 and TRBJ1-5, is GAGVSQSPSNKVTEKGKDVELRCDPISGHTALYWYRQSLGQGLEFLIYFQGNSAPDKSGLPSDRFSAERTGGSVSTLTIQRTQQEDSAVYLCASSSGTDSNQPQHFGDGTRLSIL.

The chain joins TRBV28 to TRBJ1-1, with D perhaps TRBD1 (6 bases). Germline-derived CDR1 and CDR2 are MDHEN and SYDVKM. This CDR3 is 15 amino acids long. The germline V and J ends were trimmed by 5 bases and 1 base, with 14 bases remaining between them. The CDR3 bases are TGTGCCAGCAGTGCCCACGGGACACCGAACACTGAAGCTTTCTTT. The encoded protein is CASSAHGTPNTEAFF.

This clone is a singleton in its sample. CDR3 sequence reads: CASSPGGRGTEAFF. CDR3 in DNA: TGTGCCAGCAGCCCCGGAGGGCGGGGCACTGAAGCTTTCTTT. This chain connects TRBV3-1 (or the pseudogene TRBV3-2) to TRBJ1-1; D remains ambiguous. Per the germline V gene, CDR1 is LGHDT and CDR2 is YNNKEL (reference sequence). V dropped 4 bases and J dropped 4 bases, with 13 bases sitting between them. The CDR3 sequence is 14 residues long.

This chain connects TRBV28 to TRBJ1-1, with D hard to call. The CDR3 consists of 14 residues. V lost 3 bases and J lost 1, with 9 bases in between. Germline V lookup: CDR1 MDHEN, CDR2 SYDVKM. The CDR3 nucleotides read TGTGCCAGCAGTTTTCACGTCGGGAACACTGAAGCTTTCTTT. Translating gives CASSFHVGNTEAFF.

This chain joins TRBV6-5 and TRBJ1-5; 8 positions agree with TRBD1. The CDR3 runs 14 residues. Germline assignment: CDR1 MNHEY and CDR2 SVGAGI. Germline trimming cut 0 bases from V and 6 bases from J; bases unmatched to any gene: 1. CDR3 nucleotides: TGTGCCAGCAGTTACTCCAGGGGGCGTCAGCCCCAGCATTTT. Translated, it gives CASSYSRGRQPQHF.

V usage is TRBV15 and J usage is TRBJ2-7, with TRBD1 matching 9 bases. CDR1 is LNHNV and CDR2 is YYDKDF in the germline V gene (reference sequence). This CDR3 has 18 residues. V gave up 0 bases and J gave up 3 bases; unmatched junction bases: 12. The CDR3 protein is CATSRDSITGGQLYEQYF. The CDR3 nucleotides read TGTGCCACCAGCAGAGATTCTATTACAGGGGGCCAACTCTACGAGCAGTACTTC.

This clone was detected only once. The chain couples TRBV27 to TRBJ1-1, with D hard to call. The CDR3 consists of 12 residues. CDR1 is MNHEY and CDR2 is SMNVEV in the germline V gene (reference sequence). Trimming left V 2 bases short and J 11 bases short, with 12 bases between. CDR3 region: CASSLIWVRAFF. The CDR3 nucleotides are TGTGCCAGCAGTTTAATCTGGGTCAGGGCTTTCTTT.

This chain connects TRBV3-1 (or the pseudogene TRBV3-2) to TRBJ2-1, with D possibly being TRBD1 (6 bases). Germline V lookup: CDR1 LGHDT, CDR2 YNNKEL (reference sequence). The V end was cut by 3 bases, the J end by 1 base, with 19 bases between. The CDR3 spans 18 residues. The CDR3 nucleotides read TGTGCCAGCAGCCACATGCCCCCAGGGGCAAAGTCCTACAATGAGCAGTTCTTC. This translates into CASSHMPPGAKSYNEQFF.

The chain has TRBV7-2 and TRBJ2-7; perhaps TRBD2 as D (7 bases). The CDR3 contains 18 residues. From germline, CDR1 is SGHTA and CDR2 FQGNSA. V was cut by 4 bases and J by 5 bases, with 27 bases left in between. CDR3 loop: CASSSRGGSYGILNEQYF. CDR3 DNA sequence: TGTGCCAGCAGCTCACGCGGGGGCAGTTATGGGATACTCAACGAGCAGTACTTC.

The chain is built from TRBV5-8 and TRBJ2-5, with D maybe TRBD2 (7 bases). Germline CDR1 reads SGHTS; CDR2 reads YDEGEE. The length of the CDR3 is 15 residues. Trimming removed 5 bases from V and 4 bases from J, with 18 bases in between. The CDR3 loop reads CASSPNGGRAETQYF. CDR3 sequence (DNA): TGTGCCAGCAGTCCAAACGGGGGGCGCGCAGAGACCCAGTACTTC.

A word on this clone: This CDR3 is also generated by other DNA sequences in the sample. The gene calls are TRBV30 and TRBJ1-2, with D hard to call. Looked up from germline, CDR1 is GTSNPN and CDR2 is SVGIG (reference sequence). This CDR3 comprises 14 residues. V lost 4 bases and J lost 3, with 15 bases in between. This chain's CDR3 is CAWTDVRADYGYTF. The CDR3 coding sequence is TGTGCCTGGACTGACGTCCGCGCAGACTATGGCTACACCTTC. The entire variable domain, with the rest obtained from reference TRBV30 and TRBJ1-2, is as follows: SQTIHQWPATLVQPVGSPLSLECTVEGTSNPNLYWYRQAAGRGLQLLFYSVGIGQISSEVPQNLSASRPQDRQFILSSKKLLLSDSGFYLCAWTDVRADYGYTFGSGTRLTVV.

The rearrangement joins TRBV7-6 to TRBJ1-5, with 9 bases that match TRBD1. From germline, CDR1 is SGHVS and CDR2 FNYEAQ. J lost 4 bases, V lost 3 bases, and 7 bases had no gene match. The CDR3 runs to 16 residues. The CDR3 nucleotides are TGTGCCAGCAGCTTTAGACGGGACAGGGTGAATCAGCCCCAGCATTTT. Translation: CASSFRRDRVNQPQHF. The full variable domain, rest sourced from reference TRBV7-6 and TRBJ1-5, is GAGVSQSPRYKVTKRGQDVALRCDPISGHVSLYWYRQALGQGPEFLTYFNYEAQQDKSGLPNDRFSAERPEGSISTLTIQRTEQRDSAMYRCASSFRRDRVNQPQHFGDGTRLSIL.

This clone was found a few times. CDR3 sequence (DNA): TGTGCCAGTGGCGCTGGGAGGAATGAGCAGTTCTTC. Translating gives CASGAGRNEQFF. The chain couples TRBV28 to TRBJ2-1, with D perhaps matching TRBD2 (6 bases). This CDR3 has 12 residues. With 9 bases removed from V and 7 bases from J, the gap between germline ends came to 13 bases. Per germline, CDR1 MDHEN and CDR2 SYDVKM. The full variable domain, its missing parts supplied by reference TRBV28 and TRBJ2-1, is DVKVTQSSRYLVKRTGEKVFLECVQDMDHENMFWYRQDPGLGLRLIYFSYDVKMKEKGDIPEGYSVSREKKERFSLILESASTNQTSMYLCASGAGRNEQFFGPGTRLTVL.

The chain has TRBV5-4 and TRBJ2-7, with TRBD1 identical over 8 bases. The CDR3 loop spans 13 amino acids. The germline gives CDR1 SGHNT, CDR2 YYREEE (reference sequence). V dropped 0 bases and J dropped 4; count of bases not matched to a gene: 0. CDR3 sequence reads: CASSLGTGYEQYF. CDR3 DNA sequence: TGTGCCAGCAGCTTGGGGACAGGGTACGAGCAGTACTTC. Full variable domain (remainder filled in from reference TRBV5-4 and TRBJ2-7): ETGVTQSPTHLIKTRGQQVTLRCSSQSGHNTVSWYQQALGQGPQFIFQYYREEENGRGNFPPRFSGLQFPNYSSELNVNALELDDSALYLCASSLGTGYEQYFGPGTRLTVT.

The genes are TRBV2 and TRBJ2-1, with D unclear. Trimming took 4 bases from V and 4 from J, leaving 14 bases between them. Germline-derived CDR1 and CDR2 are SNHLY and FYNNEI. The CDR3 runs to 15 residues. The chain's CDR3 is CASSVRSADYNEQFF. CDR3 bases: TGTGCCAGCAGTGTTAGATCCGCGGATTACAATGAGCAGTTCTTC.

The gene calls are TRBV4-2 and TRBJ2-1, with 10 nucleotides matching TRBD2. J was trimmed by 10 bases and V by 0 bases; bases with no gene match: 6. The CDR3 is 15 residues long. Looked up from germline, CDR1 is LGHNA and CDR2 is YNFKEQ. CDR3 sequence (DNA): TGTGCCAGCAGCCAAGAAGTGGCTAGCGGGGGAGAGCAGTTCTTC. Translation gives CASSQEVASGGEQFF.

This clone is a singleton in its sample. The gene calls are TRBV30 and TRBJ1-1; D unresolved. Per germline, CDR1 GTSNPN and CDR2 SVGIG (reference sequence). V lost 2 bases to trimming and J lost 6 bases, with 7 bases between them. CDR3 length equals 11 residues. CDR3 sequence reads: CAWSSLAEAFF. In DNA form, the CDR3 reads TGTGCCTGGAGTTCATTAGCTGAAGCTTTCTTT.

The chain recombines TRBV6-5 with TRBJ1-1; unclear D gene. Germline loops: CDR1 MNHEY, CDR2 SVGAGI. CDR3 length equals 12 residues. V shed 7 bases and J shed 6 bases, with 12 bases lying between them. CDR3 coding DNA: TGTGCCAGCACTATAGGTGGTGCTGAAGCTTTCTTT. Protein sequence: CASTIGGAEAFF.

The J gene is TRBJ2-1, the V gene TRBV4-1; D may be TRBD1 (5 bases). The CDR3 is 15 amino acids. Germline CDR1 and CDR2: MGHRA and YSYEKL. The V gene lost 3 bases and the J gene lost 4 bases, with 13 bases spanning the gap. The CDR3 DNA reads as TGCGCCAGCAGCCACCTCCAGGGCCCTTACAATGAGCAGTTCTTC. It specifies CASSHLQGPYNEQFF.

The chain is built from TRBV7-7 and TRBJ2-2, with 7 bases matching TRBD1. This CDR3 has 16 residues. Looked up from germline, CDR1 is SSHAT and CDR2 is FNYEAQ (reference sequence). With V trimmed by 0 bases and J by 1 base, 2 bases remained unmatched. The CDR3 is CASSLARDRNTGELFF. CDR3 nucleotides: TGTGCCAGCAGCTTAGCCCGGGACAGGAACACCGGGGAGCTGTTTTTT. The full variable domain, with the rest looked up from reference TRBV7-7 and TRBJ2-2, is GAGVSQSPRYKVTKRGQDVTLRCDPISSHATLYWYQQALGQGPEFLTYFNYEAQPDKSGLPSDRFSAERPEGSISTLTIQRTEQRDSAMYRCASSLARDRNTGELFFGEGSRLTVL.

The CDR3 nucleotides are TGTGCCAGCAGCTTTGGAGGGGGTAATGAAAAACTGTTTTTT. It codes for CASSFGGGNEKLFF. The chain carries TRBV7-2 and TRBJ1-4; TRBD1 is a possible D gene (6 bases). CDR1 and CDR2 from the germline V gene are SGHTA and FQGNSA. The V and J ends lost 3 bases and 4 bases respectively, with 9 bases between them. CDR3 length: 14 amino acids. Looking up the rest from reference TRBV7-2 and TRBJ1-4 gives the full variable domain: GAGVSQSPSNKVTEKGKDVELRCDPISGHTALYWYRQSLGQGLEFLIYFQGNSAPDKSGLPSDRFSAERTGGSVSTLTIQRTQQEDSAVYLCASSFGGGNEKLFFGSGTQLSVL.

This CDR3 is CATSDTGTGKDTQYF. The CDR3 DNA is TGTGCCACCAGTGACACGGGGACAGGGAAAGATACGCAGTATTTT. V is TRBV24-1 and J is TRBJ2-3; 9 nucleotides line up with TRBD1. V dropped 4 bases and J dropped 5; count of bases not matched to a gene: 6. CDR1 is KGHDR and CDR2 is SFDVKD in the germline V gene. CDR3 length: 15 residues.

The rearrangement uses TRBV28 and TRBJ1-2; maybe TRBD1 (6 bases). CDR3 length equals 15 residues. Trimming took off 6 bases at V and 0 bases at J, with 14 bases between the two ends. Per germline, CDR1 MDHEN and CDR2 SYDVKM. The CDR3 region has the DNA TGTGCCAGCAGACTTGGGGGACAATCTAACTATGGCTACACCTTC. It is translated as CASRLGGQSNYGYTF.

This chain links TRBV10-2 with TRBJ1-1; the D is unclear. V was clipped by 0 bases and J by 2 bases, with 10 bases between them. The CDR3 has 15 amino acids. Germline assignment: CDR1 WSHSY and CDR2 SAAADI. The CDR3 nucleotides read TGCGCCAGCAGTGAGTCGGCGGGTGAAAACACTGAAGCTTTCTTT. Residues: CASSESAGENTEAFF.